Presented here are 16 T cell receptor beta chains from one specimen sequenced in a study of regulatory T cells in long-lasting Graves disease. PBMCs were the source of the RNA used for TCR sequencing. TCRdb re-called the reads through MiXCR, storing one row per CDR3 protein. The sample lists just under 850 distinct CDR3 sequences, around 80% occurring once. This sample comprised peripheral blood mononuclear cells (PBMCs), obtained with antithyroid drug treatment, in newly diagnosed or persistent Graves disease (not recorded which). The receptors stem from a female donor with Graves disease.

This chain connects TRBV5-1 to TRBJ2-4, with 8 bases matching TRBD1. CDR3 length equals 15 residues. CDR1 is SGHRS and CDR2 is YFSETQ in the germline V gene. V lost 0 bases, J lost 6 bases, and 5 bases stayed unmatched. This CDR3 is CASSLALDRVNIQYF. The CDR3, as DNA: TGCGCCAGCAGCTTGGCCCTGGACAGGGTAAACATTCAGTACTTC.

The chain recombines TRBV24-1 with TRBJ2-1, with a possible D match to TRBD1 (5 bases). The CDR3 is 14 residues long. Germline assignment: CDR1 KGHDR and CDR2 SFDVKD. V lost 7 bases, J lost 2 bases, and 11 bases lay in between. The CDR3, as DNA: TGTGCCACCAGCCAAGACAGAACCTACAATGAGCAGTTCTTC. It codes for CATSQDRTYNEQFF.

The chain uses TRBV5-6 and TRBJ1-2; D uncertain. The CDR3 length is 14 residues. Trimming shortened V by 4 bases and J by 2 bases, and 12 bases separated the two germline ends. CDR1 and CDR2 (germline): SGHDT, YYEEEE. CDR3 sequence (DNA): TGTGCCAGCAGCCCATACCACACGAACTATGGCTACACCTTC. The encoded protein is CASSPYHTNYGYTF. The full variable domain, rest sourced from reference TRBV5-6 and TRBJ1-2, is DAGVTQSPTHLIKTRGQQVTLRCSPKSGHDTVSWYQQALGQGPQFIFQYYEEEERQRGNFPDRFSGHQFPNYSSELNVNALLLGDSALYLCASSPYHTNYGYTFGSGTRLTVV.

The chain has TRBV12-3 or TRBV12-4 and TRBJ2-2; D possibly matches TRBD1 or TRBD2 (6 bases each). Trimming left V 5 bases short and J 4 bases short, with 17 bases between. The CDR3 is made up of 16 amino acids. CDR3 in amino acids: CASSESPGAGTGELFF. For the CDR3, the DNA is TGTGCCAGCAGTGAATCACCGGGGGCGGGCACCGGGGAGCTGTTTTTT.

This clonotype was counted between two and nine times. For the CDR3, the DNA is TGCAGTGCTACCCAGGCTGACCCTAATGGGCAGTACTTC. This gives the protein CSATQADPNGQYF. The rearrangement uses TRBV20-1 and TRBJ2-7; no clear D. Trimming took 4 bases from V and 9 from J, leaving 19 bases between them. In germline, CDR1 is DFQATT, CDR2 SNEGSKA (reference sequence). This CDR3 contains 13 residues.

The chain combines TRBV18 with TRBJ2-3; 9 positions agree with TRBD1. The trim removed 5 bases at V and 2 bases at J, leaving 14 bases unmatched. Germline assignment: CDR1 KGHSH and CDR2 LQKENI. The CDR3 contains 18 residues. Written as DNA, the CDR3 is TGTGCCAGCTCAGCCACGGCGGCCGGGACAGGGACCACAGATACGCAGTATTTT. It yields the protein CASSATAAGTGTTDTQYF.

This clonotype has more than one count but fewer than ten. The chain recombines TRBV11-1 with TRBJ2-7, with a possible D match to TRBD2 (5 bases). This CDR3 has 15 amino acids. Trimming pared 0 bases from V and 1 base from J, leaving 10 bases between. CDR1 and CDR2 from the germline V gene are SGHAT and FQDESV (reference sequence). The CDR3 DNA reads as TGTGCCAGCAGCTTAGCTAACGAGGGATCCTACGAGCAGTACTTC. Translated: CASSLANEGSYEQYF. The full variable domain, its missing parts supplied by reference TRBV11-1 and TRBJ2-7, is EAEVAQSPRYKITEKSQAVAFWCDPISGHATLYWYRQILGQGPELLVQFQDESVVDDSQLPKDRFSAERLKGVDSTLKIQPAELGDSAMYLCASSLANEGSYEQYFGPGTRLTVT.

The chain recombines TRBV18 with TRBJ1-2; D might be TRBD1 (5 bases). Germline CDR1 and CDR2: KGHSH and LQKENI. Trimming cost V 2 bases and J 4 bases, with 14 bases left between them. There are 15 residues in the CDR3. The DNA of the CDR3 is TGTGCCAGCTCACCAGAATCCCAGGGAGGCTATGGCTACACCTTC. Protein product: CASSPESQGGYGYTF.

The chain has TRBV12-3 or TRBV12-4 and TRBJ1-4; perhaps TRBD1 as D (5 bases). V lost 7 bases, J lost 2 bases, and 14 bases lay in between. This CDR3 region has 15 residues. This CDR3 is CASTGVGDTNEKLFF. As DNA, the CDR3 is TGTGCCAGCACCGGCGTCGGGGACACTAATGAAAAACTGTTTTTT.

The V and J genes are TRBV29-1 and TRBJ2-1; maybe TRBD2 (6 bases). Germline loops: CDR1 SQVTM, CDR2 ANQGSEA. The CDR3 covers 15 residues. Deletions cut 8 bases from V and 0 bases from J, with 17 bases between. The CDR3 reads CSSGPPTSSYNEQFF. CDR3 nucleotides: TGCAGCTCAGGACCGCCGACTAGCTCCTACAATGAGCAGTTCTTC.

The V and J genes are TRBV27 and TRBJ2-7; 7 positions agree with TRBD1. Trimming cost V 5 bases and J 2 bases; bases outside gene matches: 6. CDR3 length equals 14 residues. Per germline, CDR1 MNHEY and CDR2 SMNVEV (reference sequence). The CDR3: CASSILGQPYEQYF. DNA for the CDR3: TGTGCCAGCAGTATCTTGGGACAGCCCTACGAGCAGTACTTC.

For the CDR3, the DNA is TGCAGTGCTAGCTCGGGGGCTGGCTACACCTTC. This translates into CSASSGAGYTF. V gene TRBV20-1 combines with J gene TRBJ1-2; tentative D call: TRBD1 (6 bases). V shed 3 bases and J shed 7 bases, with 9 bases lying between them. The germline CDR1 and CDR2 sequences are DFQATT and SNEGSKA (reference sequence). This CDR3 is 11 amino acids long.

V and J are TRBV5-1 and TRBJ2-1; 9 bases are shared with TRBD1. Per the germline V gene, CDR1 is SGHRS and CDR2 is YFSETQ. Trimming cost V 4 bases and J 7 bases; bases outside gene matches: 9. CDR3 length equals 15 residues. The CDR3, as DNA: TGCGCCAGCAGCAGAACGGGACAGGGTGTAAATGAGCAGTTCTTC. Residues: CASSRTGQGVNEQFF.

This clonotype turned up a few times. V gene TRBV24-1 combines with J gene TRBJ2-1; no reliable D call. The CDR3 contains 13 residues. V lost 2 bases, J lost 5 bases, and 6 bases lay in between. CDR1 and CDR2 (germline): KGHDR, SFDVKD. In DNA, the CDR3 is TGTGCCACCAGTGATTGGTCCGACAATGAGCAGTTCTTC. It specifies CATSDWSDNEQFF.

The CDR3 spells CASSYSDRERNSPLHF. The CDR3, as DNA: TGTGCCAGCAGTTACTCGGACAGGGAGAGAAATTCACCCCTCCACTTT. The chain employs TRBV6-5 and TRBJ1-6; 8 nucleotides align to TRBD1. Trimming removed 0 bases from V and 7 bases from J; junction bases left unmatched: 5. This CDR3 region has 16 residues. Germline CDR1 MNHEY, CDR2 SVGAGI.

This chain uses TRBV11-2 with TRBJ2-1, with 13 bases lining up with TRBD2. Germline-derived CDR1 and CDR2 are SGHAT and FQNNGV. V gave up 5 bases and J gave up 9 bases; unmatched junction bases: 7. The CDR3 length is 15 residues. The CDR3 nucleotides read TGTGCCAGCAGCCCTACTAGCGGGGGGGCGGGTGAGCAGTTCTTC. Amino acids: CASSPTSGGAGEQFF.